Listed below are T cell receptor beta chains from one sample, sequenced in a study of blood T cell repertoires in COVID-19. Sequencing used immunoSEQ multiplex PCR; TCRdb keeps in-frame clones, though not all of them. Of about 430,000 clones in the sample, approximately 90% were seen once. The source material was PBMCs or T cells enriched from blood (not recorded which). Receptors originate from a man aged 30 to 45 who had recovered from COVID-19. CDR3s include the opening cysteine and the closing phenylalanine or tryptophan. A D gene is named only where the DNA matches it firmly. The listing skips clone size in some rows; elsewhere it reads once, few, many or a size class.

J,D,V,size,DNA,CDR3
TRBJ2-7,.,TRBV30,.,TGTGCCTGGAGTGTTCTTGACCCCGGGGGAGAGCAGTACTTC,CAWSVLDPGGEQYF
TRBJ1-5,TRBD1,TRBV6-5,.,TGTGCCAGCAGGGGACAGTACAATCAGCCCCAGCATTTT,CASRGQYNQPQHF
TRBJ1-1,.,TRBV5-1,.,TGCGCCAGCAGCTTGGGACAGGACGTCACTGAAGCTTTCTTT,CASSLGQDVTEAFF
TRBJ2-5,TRBD2,TRBV14,.,TGTGCCAGCAGCCAAACTAAGGGACTAGCCGGGTTGTACCAAGAGACCCAGTACTTC,CASSQTKGLAGLYQETQYF
TRBJ1-5,.,TRBV4-2,few,TGTGCCAGCAGCCAAGGAGGGAGAAATCAGCCCCAGCATTTT,CASSQGGRNQPQHF
TRBJ1-3,TRBD1,TRBV7-9,.,TGTGCCAGCAGCTCGGCGGGACAGGGCTCTGGAAACACCATATATTTT,CASSSAGQGSGNTIYF
TRBJ1-2,.,TRBV12-3/TRBV12-4,.,TGTGCCAGCAGTTTAGGGACACCATATGGCTACACCTTC,CASSLGTPYGYTF
TRBJ1-3,.,TRBV6-1,.,TGTGCCAGCAGTGAAGGTTATCGACTGTCGGCTGGAAACACCATATATTTT,CASSEGYRLSAGNTIYF
TRBJ2-6,.,TRBV10-3,.,TGTGCCATCAATCAGGGGTCTGGGGCCAACGTCCTGACTTTC,CAINQGSGANVLTF
TRBJ1-4,.,TRBV13,.,TGTGCCAGCAGCCTAAACGACATAGGAAAACTGTTTTTT,CASSLNDIGKLFF
TRBJ2-3,.,TRBV6-6,few,TGTGCCAGCACCAGAGGTCGAGATACGCAGTATTTT,CASTRGRDTQYF
TRBJ2-2,.,TRBV2,.,TGTGCCAGCACAAGAGGCGGGGAGCTGTTTTTT,CASTRGGELFF
TRBJ2-1,.,TRBV7-3,few,TGTGCCAGCAGCTTAACTCAAGGAGCCTACAATGAGCAGTTCTTC,CASSLTQGAYNEQFF
TRBJ2-2,.,TRBV12-3/TRBV12-4,once,TGTGCCAGCAGTGCTAGCACCGGGGAGCTGTTTTTT,CASSASTGELFF
TRBJ1-2,.,TRBV19,.,TGTGCCAGTAGTGTCCGGGAGGTAGCGGGCTACACCTTC,CASSVREVAGYTF
TRBJ1-1,.,TRBV6-5,.,TGTGCCAGCAGGGGACTGTTTGAAGCTTTCTTT,CASRGLFEAFF
TRBJ2-7,.,TRBV7-9,.,TGTGCCAGCAGACCAAGACAGGCCTACGAGCAGTACTTC,CASRPRQAYEQYF
TRBJ2-3,TRBD1,TRBV27,.,TGTGCCAGCAGACCCGGACAGGGTTATACAGATACGCAGTATTTT,CASRPGQGYTDTQYF
TRBJ1-5,.,TRBV5-1,once,TGCGCCAGCAGCTTGGGGGGGGATCAGCCCCAGCATTTT,CASSLGGDQPQHF
TRBJ2-1,.,TRBV3-1/TRBV3-2,.,TGTGCCAGCAGCCCGGTAGGCGGGATTGGGGATGAGCAGTTCTTC,CASSPVGGIGDEQFF
TRBJ2-6,TRBD1,TRBV6-1,.,TGTGCCAGCAGTGCGACAGGGGTGGTCTCTGGGGCCAACGTCCTGACTTTC,CASSATGVVSGANVLTF
TRBJ1-1,.,TRBV19,.,TGTGCCAGTAGTCCCCGTAAGAACACTGAAGCTTTCTTT,CASSPRKNTEAFF
TRBJ2-5,.,TRBV6-5,.,TGTGCCAGCAGCTACACCGACAGAGGCCAAGAGACCCAGTACTTC,CASSYTDRGQETQYF
TRBJ2-2,.,TRBV10-3,.,TGTGCCACCAAAGGGGGAGAGACCGGGGAGCTGTTTTTT,CATKGGETGELFF
TRBJ2-5,TRBD1,TRBV5-1,few,TGCGCCAGCAGCTTGGGGGGACAGCAAGAGACCCAGTACTTC,CASSLGGQQETQYF
TRBJ2-1,TRBD2,TRBV7-2,.,TGTGCCAGCAGTTTAAAAGCGGGAGGGCCGAATGAGCAGTTCTTC,CASSLKAGGPNEQFF
TRBJ2-2,.,TRBV29-1,.,TGCAGCGTGACCGGGGGGACACGGAACGGGGAGCTGTTTTTT,CSVTGGTRNGELFF
TRBJ1-4,TRBD1,TRBV28,.,TGTGCCAGCAGTTCGGGGCAGGGGGCTGAAAAACTGTTTTTT,CASSSGQGAEKLFF
TRBJ2-7,.,TRBV21-1,.,TGTGCCAGCAGCACCCCAGGACTAGCGGGAGACTTTGTAGAGCAGTACTTC,CASSTPGLAGDFVEQYF
TRBJ2-6,TRBD1,TRBV19,.,TGTGCCAGTAGTCAGGGGGCCTCCGGGGCCAACGTCCTGACTTTC,CASSQGASGANVLTF
TRBJ2-1,.,TRBV30,.,TGTGCCTGGAGCGGGAACTACGCTGAGCAGTTCTTC,CAWSGNYAEQFF
TRBJ1-5,.,TRBV28,.,TGTGCCAGCAGTATAAATCAGCCCCAGCATTTT,CASSINQPQHF